This TCR beta chain was identified in a study of OX40 agonist ivuxolimab in advanced cancers. Repertoires were generated with immunoSEQ multiplex PCR, while TCRdb's copy carries only in-frame clones and drops some. The sample has 40,000 to 50,000 clones; 75% to 85% are singletons. The sample here was CD4+ or CD8+ T cells sorted from blood, taken in a trial of the OX40 agonist ivuxolimab. This receptor was taken from an adult with an advanced solid tumor such as melanoma, head and neck, liver or kidney cancer.

Written as DNA, the CDR3 is TGTGCCAGCAGCTTAGGGGGACTAGCTTACAATGAGCAGTTCTTC. As protein: CASSLGGLAYNEQFF. The chain employs TRBV11-3 and TRBJ2-1; 9 nucleotides agree with TRBD2. The CDR3 is 15 residues long. With V trimmed by 1 base and J by 4 bases, 2 bases remained unmatched. CDR1 and CDR2 from the germline V gene are SGHNT and YENEEA.